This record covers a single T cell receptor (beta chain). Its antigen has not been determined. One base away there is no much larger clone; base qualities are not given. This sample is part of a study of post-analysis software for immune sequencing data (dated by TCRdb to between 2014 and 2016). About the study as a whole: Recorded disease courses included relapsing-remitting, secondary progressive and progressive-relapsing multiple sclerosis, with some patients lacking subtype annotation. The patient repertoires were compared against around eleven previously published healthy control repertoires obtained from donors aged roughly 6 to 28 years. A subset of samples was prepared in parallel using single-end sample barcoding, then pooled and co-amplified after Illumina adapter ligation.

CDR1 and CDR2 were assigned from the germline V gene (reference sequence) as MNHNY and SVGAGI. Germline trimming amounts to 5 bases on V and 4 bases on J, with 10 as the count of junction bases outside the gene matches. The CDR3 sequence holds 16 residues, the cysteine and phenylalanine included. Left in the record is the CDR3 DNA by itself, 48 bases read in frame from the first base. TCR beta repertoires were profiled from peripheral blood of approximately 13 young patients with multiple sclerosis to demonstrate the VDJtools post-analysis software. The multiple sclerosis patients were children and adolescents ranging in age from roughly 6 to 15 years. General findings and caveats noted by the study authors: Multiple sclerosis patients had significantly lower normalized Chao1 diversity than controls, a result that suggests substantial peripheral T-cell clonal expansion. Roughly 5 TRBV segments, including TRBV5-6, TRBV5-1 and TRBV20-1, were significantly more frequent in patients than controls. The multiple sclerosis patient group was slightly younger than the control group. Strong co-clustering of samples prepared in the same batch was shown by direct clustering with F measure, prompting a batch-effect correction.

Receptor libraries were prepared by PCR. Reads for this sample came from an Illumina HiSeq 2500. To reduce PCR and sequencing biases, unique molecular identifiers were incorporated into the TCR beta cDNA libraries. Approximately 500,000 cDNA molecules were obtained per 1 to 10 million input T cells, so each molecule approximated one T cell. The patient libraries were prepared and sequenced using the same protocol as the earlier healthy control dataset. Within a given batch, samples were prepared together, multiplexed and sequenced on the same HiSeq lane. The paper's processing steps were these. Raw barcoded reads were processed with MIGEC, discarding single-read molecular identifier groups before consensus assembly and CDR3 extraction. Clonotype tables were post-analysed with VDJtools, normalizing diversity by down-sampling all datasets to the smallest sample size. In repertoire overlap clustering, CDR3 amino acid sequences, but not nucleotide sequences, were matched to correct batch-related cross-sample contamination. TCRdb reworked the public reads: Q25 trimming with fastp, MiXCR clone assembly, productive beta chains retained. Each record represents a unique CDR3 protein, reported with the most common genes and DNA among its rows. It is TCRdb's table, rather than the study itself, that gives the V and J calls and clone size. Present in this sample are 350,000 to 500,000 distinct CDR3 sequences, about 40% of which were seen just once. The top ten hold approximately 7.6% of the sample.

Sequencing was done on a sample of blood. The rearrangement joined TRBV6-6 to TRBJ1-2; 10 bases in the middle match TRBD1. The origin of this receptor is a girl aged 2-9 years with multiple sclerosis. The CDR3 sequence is CASSLGVRTGGYGYTF. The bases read TGTGCCAGCAGTCTCGGGGTGAGGACAGGGGGCTATGGCTACACCTTC.